The 32 T cell receptor beta chains in this list originate from one sample, sequenced in a study of blood T cells in healthy people across ages. Sample-barcoded 5' priming and a J-beta primer mix drove a second PCR of roughly 6 to 12 cycles. One entry per CDR3 protein results from TCRdb running MiXCR on the 5' RACE reads. Of approximately 730,000 distinct CDR3 sequences listed, about 40% are singletons. Sequencing was performed on blood. The receptors come from a woman aged 60-75 years in good health.

This clonotype was recorded many times. The chain recombines TRBV4-2 with TRBJ2-1, with D tentatively TRBD1 (6 bases). V lost 4 bases, J lost 7 bases, and 17 bases lay in between. This CDR3 contains 15 residues. CDR1 is LGHNA, CDR2 YNFKEQ, per germline. The CDR3 DNA sequence: TGTGCCAGCAGCCGCCAGGGGACCTCTGGTAATGAGCAGTTCTTC. Amino acids: CASSRQGTSGNEQFF.

This clonotype was detected only a few times. This sequence joins TRBV20-1 and TRBJ2-5; 8 positions agree with TRBD2. The CDR3 runs 14 residues. Germline V CDR1 and CDR2: DFQATT, SNEGSKA (reference sequence). The V segment lost 6 bases and the J segment 3 bases; nucleotides outside the gene matches: 9. The CDR3 reads CSARNGGAEETQYF. Written as DNA, the CDR3 is TGCAGTGCGCGCAACGGGGGGGCCGAAGAGACCCAGTACTTC.

This clonotype is a singleton in its sample. J is TRBJ2-5 and V is TRBV4-2, with 10 bases matching TRBD2. This CDR3 is 19 amino acids long. CDR1 is LGHNA, CDR2 YNFKEQ, per germline. V dropped 0 bases and J dropped 1; count of bases not matched to a gene: 11. CDR3 residues: CASSQDLASGREGQETQYF. The DNA for the CDR3 is TGTGCCAGCAGCCAAGATTTGGCTAGCGGGAGAGAGGGCCAAGAGACCCAGTACTTC.

The gene calls are TRBV27 and TRBJ1-3, with D perhaps matching TRBD1 (6 bases). The germline V and J ends were trimmed by 6 bases and 4 bases, with 10 bases remaining between them. Germline lookup yields CDR1 MNHEY and CDR2 SMNVEV (reference sequence). This CDR3 has 13 residues. This CDR3 is CASSQGWGNTIYF. The CDR3 region has the DNA TGTGCCAGCAGCCAGGGGTGGGGAAACACCATATATTTT.

The table lists this clonotype with a few counts. The rearrangement uses TRBV5-1 and TRBJ2-5, with a tentative D call TRBD1 (6 bases). There are 16 residues in the CDR3. From germline, CDR1 is SGHRS and CDR2 YFSETQ. Deletions cut 0 bases from V and 1 base from J, with 13 bases between. Here the CDR3 reads CASSLEARGGQETQYF. The DNA of the CDR3 is TGCGCCAGCAGCTTGGAGGCTAGAGGGGGCCAAGAGACCCAGTACTTC.

The CDR3 loop is CASSLSLHNEQFF. In DNA, the CDR3 is TGTGCCAGCAGCTTATCGTTGCACAATGAGCAGTTCTTC. The chain combines TRBV7-8 with TRBJ2-1; the D is unclear. Germline CDR1 SGHVS, CDR2 FQNEAQ. This CDR3 is 13 amino acids long. Trimming removed 2 bases from V and 5 bases from J, with 7 bases in between.

V is TRBV12-3 or TRBV12-4 and J is TRBJ2-7, with D unclear. V was pared by 6 bases and J by 0 bases, with 15 bases between. The CDR3 totals 15 residues. The DNA for the CDR3 is TGTGCCAGCAGCATAATGGGGTCGAGCTCCTACGAGCAGTACTTC. Its translation: CASSIMGSSSYEQYF.

Of note for this clonotype: Possible read error: a much larger clone is one base away. The V gene is TRBV29-1, the J gene TRBJ2-6; no clear D gene. Trimming removed 1 base from V and 0 bases from J, with 4 bases in between. Germline CDR1 is SQVTM and CDR2 is ANQGSEA. The CDR3 totals 14 residues. The CDR3 protein is CSVEGGSGANVLTF. CDR3 bases: TGCAGCGTTGAAGGGGGCTCTGGGGCCAACGTCCTGACTTTC.

The chain joins TRBV20-1 to TRBJ1-2, with D possibly TRBD1 on 6 matching bases. Per the germline V gene, CDR1 is DFQATT and CDR2 is SNEGSKA (reference sequence). CDR3 size: 16 residues. The V and J ends lost 3 bases and 2 bases respectively, with 19 bases between them. The CDR3 spells CSARDLGGQGNYGYTF. As DNA, the CDR3 is TGCAGTGCTAGGGATCTGGGAGGTCAGGGGAACTATGGCTACACCTTC.

The sample holds a few counts of this clonotype. The chain is built from TRBV27 and TRBJ2-3; possible D gene TRBD2, 5 bases. This CDR3 comprises 11 residues. Germline CDR1 MNHEY, CDR2 SMNVEV (reference sequence). V was trimmed by 10 bases and J by 2 bases, leaving 7 bases between them. The CDR3 DNA follows: TGTGCCACCCTAGCCACAGATACGCAGTATTTT. It yields the protein CATLATDTQYF.

V and J are TRBV18 and TRBJ2-1; the D is unclear. V gave up 2 bases and J gave up 1 base, with 12 bases separating them. Germline CDR1 KGHSH, CDR2 LQKENI. This CDR3 comprises 16 residues. The CDR3 sequence: CASSPKSQWSYNEQFF. CDR3 DNA: TGTGCCAGCTCACCAAAGTCCCAGTGGTCCTACAATGAGCAGTTCTTC.

This clonotype appeared once. J is TRBJ2-7 and V is TRBV29-1, with D tentatively TRBD1 or TRBD2 (5 bases each). The DNA end lines up better with TRBJ2-5; the J call may be wrong. Germline CDR1 SQVTM, CDR2 ANQGSEA. The length of the CDR3 is 14 residues. The CDR3, as DNA: TGCAGCGTTTCATCCGGGACGCCCGGGAAGACCCAGTACTTC. Residues: CSVSSGTPGKTQYF.

The table lists this clonotype with a few counts. The chain combines TRBV7-2 with TRBJ2-2; 14 positions agree with TRBD2. The germline V gene encodes CDR1 SGHTA and CDR2 FQGNSA. The CDR3 runs 16 residues. The ends lost 5 bases at V and 4 bases at J; junction bases unmatched: 3. Written as DNA, the CDR3 is TGTGCCAGCAGCCCGGGACTAGCGGGAGCCACCGGGGAGCTGTTTTTT. As protein: CASSPGLAGATGELFF.

The chain carries TRBV7-2 and TRBJ2-1; TRBD2 aligns across 9 bases. Germline CDR1 and CDR2: SGHTA and FQGNSA. The V gene end was trimmed by 1 base and the J gene end by 3 bases; junction bases not matched to a gene: 4. The CDR3 consists of 16 residues. CDR3 nucleotides: TGTGCCAGCAGCTTAGAAGCGGGAGGCATCTACAATGAGCAGTTCTTC. Its protein is CASSLEAGGIYNEQFF.

The rearrangement joins TRBV29-1 to TRBJ2-3, with D unclear. V was clipped by 4 bases and J by 2 bases, with 4 bases between them. The germline V gene encodes CDR1 SQVTM and CDR2 ANQGSEA. This CDR3 spans 11 amino acids. The CDR3 spells CSVAVTDTQYF. The CDR3 DNA is TGCAGCGTTGCCGTCACAGATACGCAGTATTTT.

As to this clonotype: The junction differs from germline at one of its ends, possibly a read error. The chain has TRBV4-3 and TRBJ2-2; D might be TRBD1 or TRBD2, each matching 5 bases. The CDR3 runs 16 residues. Per the germline V gene, CDR1 is LGHNA and CDR2 is YSLEER. CDR3 DNA: TGCGCCGGCAGCCAAGGGGTCGGGACCCTCACCGGGGAGCTGTTTTTT. Protein sequence: CAGSQGVGTLTGELFF.

V is TRBV29-1 and J is TRBJ1-1; the D gene is possibly TRBD1 (5 bases). V was trimmed by 6 bases and J by 5 bases, leaving 16 bases between them. The germline V gene encodes CDR1 SQVTM and CDR2 ANQGSEA. The CDR3 spans 13 residues. CDR3 DNA sequence: TGCAGCGTGACCAGGGAAGGGCTGACTGAAGCTTTCTTT. Its protein product is CSVTREGLTEAFF.

The V and J genes are TRBV10-3 and TRBJ2-7, with D possibly being TRBD1 (5 bases). This CDR3 region has 11 residues. Between the trimmed V and J ends, which lost 8 bases and 3 bases, there was a span of 8 bases. CDR1 ENHRY and CDR2 SYGVKD come from the germline V gene. The CDR3 region is CAIQGHYEQYF. CDR3 DNA sequence: TGTGCCATCCAGGGCCACTACGAGCAGTACTTC.

This clonotype was seen more than once but under ten times. This sequence joins TRBV6-5 and TRBJ2-1; a possible D gene is TRBD2 (7 bases). V was trimmed by 2 bases and J by 4 bases, leaving 18 bases between them. The CDR3 loop spans 17 amino acids. Per germline, CDR1 MNHEY and CDR2 SVGAGI. For the CDR3, the DNA is TGTGCCAGCAGTTACGGGGGGGGGCAACCCGCTTACAATGAGCAGTTCTTC. Translating gives CASSYGGGQPAYNEQFF.

The rearrangement uses TRBV5-1 and TRBJ2-1; the match to TRBD1 covers 8 bases. With 4 bases clipped from V and 0 bases from J, the junction kept 6 bases outside the gene matches. CDR3 length: 16 residues. CDR1 is SGHRS and CDR2 is YFSETQ in the germline V gene. For the CDR3, the DNA is TGCGCCAGCAGCCCCGGACAGGGTAGCTCCTACAATGAGCAGTTCTTC. Amino acid sequence: CASSPGQGSSYNEQFF.

The CDR3 loop is CASSSPGGEQYF. The CDR3 DNA follows: TGTGCCAGCAGTTCCCCGGGGGGTGAGCAGTACTTC. The rearrangement links TRBV27 to TRBJ2-7, with 7 bases matching TRBD2. Germline values: CDR1 MNHEY, CDR2 SMNVEV (reference sequence). V was clipped by 4 bases and J by 7 bases; unmatched bases: 4. The CDR3 is 12 residues long.

The table lists this clonotype with many counts. V gene TRBV6-5 combines with J gene TRBJ2-7, with 7 bases lining up with TRBD2. This CDR3 has 16 residues. Trimming took 6 bases from V and 0 from J; bases not matched to a gene: 11. Germline CDR1 and CDR2: MNHEY and SVGAGI. The DNA of the CDR3 is TGTGCCAGCAGATACAACCGAGCGGGGTACTCCTACGAGCAGTACTTC. Translated, it gives CASRYNRAGYSYEQYF.

The rearrangement uses TRBV7-3 and TRBJ2-1; maybe TRBD2 (6 bases). Germline-derived CDR1 and CDR2 are SGHTA and FQGTGA. Trimming left V 5 bases short and J 0 bases short, with 14 bases between. This CDR3 spans 16 amino acids. The DNA of the CDR3 is TGTGCCAGCAGCCGGGGGTGGGGAAGCTCCTACAATGAGCAGTTCTTC. Protein sequence: CASSRGWGSSYNEQFF.

There are a few counts of this clonotype. V usage is TRBV7-9 and J usage is TRBJ2-1; D perhaps matches TRBD1 (6 bases). Matching the DNA end better, TRBJ2-7 makes the J call doubtful. CDR1 and CDR2 from the germline V gene are SEHNR and FQNEAQ (reference sequence). The CDR3 covers 15 residues. CDR3 bases: TGTGCCAGCTCCACCTACAGGGCCGTATACAATGAGCAGTACTTC. This gives the protein CASSTYRAVYNEQYF.

This clonotype was counted a few times. The CDR3 loop reads CSARDASARQFF. The CDR3 nucleotides read TGCAGTGCTAGAGATGCTAGCGCGAGGCAGTTCTTC. The rearrangement uses TRBV20-1 and TRBJ2-1; possibly TRBD2 for D (6 bases). The CDR3 sequence is 12 residues long. Germline loops: CDR1 DFQATT, CDR2 SNEGSKA (reference sequence). V lost 0 bases, J lost 12 bases, and 12 bases lay in between.

The chain joins TRBV9 to TRBJ2-7, with TRBD2 identical over 15 bases. This CDR3 is built from 17 residues. Germline V gives CDR1 SGDLS, CDR2 YYNGEE. Trimming took 2 bases from V and 2 from J; bases not matched to a gene: 5. The CDR3 protein is CASSVGTSGRTPYEQYF. CDR3 DNA: TGTGCCAGCAGCGTGGGGACTAGCGGGAGGACTCCCTACGAGCAGTACTTC.

Points on this clonotype: A read error may explain this, as a much larger clone is one base away. The chain couples TRBV7-2 to TRBJ1-4; D is uncertain. V was clipped by 1 base and J by 4 bases, with 10 bases between them. Germline CDR1 SGHTA, CDR2 FQGNSA. This CDR3 has 15 residues. The DNA for the CDR3 is TGTGCCAGCAGCTTAGAGGCCGGATTTAATGAAAAACTGTTTTTT. This codes for CASSLEAGFNEKLFF. Full variable domain (rest looked up from reference TRBV7-2 and TRBJ1-4): GAGVSQSPSNKVTEKGKDVELRCDPISGHTALYWYRQSLGQGLEFLIYFQGNSAPDKSGLPSDRFSAERTGGSVSTLTIQRTQQEDSAVYLCASSLEAGFNEKLFFGSGTQLSVL.

The CDR3 sequence is CASSLGGRSLSYEQYF. The CDR3 bases are TGTGCCAGCAGCTTAGGCGGTCGTAGCCTCTCCTACGAGCAGTACTTC. The chain couples TRBV13 to TRBJ2-7; D not resolved. There are 16 residues in the CDR3. CDR1 and CDR2 (germline): PRHDT, FYEKMQ (reference sequence). Trimming removed 0 bases from V and 0 bases from J, with 12 bases in between.

The CDR3 nucleotides are TGTGCCAGCTCCGACAGTAACGTACAATCTGAGCAGTTCTTC. It is translated as CASSDSNVQSEQFF. The genes are TRBV6-2 or TRBV6-3 and TRBJ2-1; D possibly corresponds to TRBD1 (5 bases). The V gene lost 8 bases and the J gene lost 9 bases, with 20 bases spanning the gap. The CDR3 covers 14 residues. Germline loops: CDR1 MNHEY, CDR2 SVGEGT.

The rearrangement uses TRBV5-1 and TRBJ2-1; D is undetermined. This CDR3 spans 14 amino acids. V lost 6 bases and J lost 4, with 14 bases in between. Germline V gives CDR1 SGHRS, CDR2 YFSETQ. DNA for the CDR3: TGCGCCAGCAAGGTTCGGACCCTGTACAATGAGCAGTTCTTC. This sequence encodes CASKVRTLYNEQFF.

This clonotype was observed at least ten times. This chain links TRBV4-1 with TRBJ2-3, with 9 bases that match TRBD2. CDR1 is MGHRA and CDR2 is YSYEKL in the germline V gene. There are 16 residues in the CDR3. V shed 0 bases, J shed 6 bases, and the junction held 7 bases outside the gene matches. Written as DNA, the CDR3 is TGCGCCAGCAGCCAAGATTGGCGGGGGGGAGGGGATACGCAGTATTTT. Translating it yields CASSQDWRGGGDTQYF.

The rearrangement joins TRBV3-1 to TRBJ1-1; D ambiguous. CDR3 length equals 13 residues. Germline lookup yields CDR1 LGHDT and CDR2 YNNKEL (reference sequence). V lost 6 bases to trimming and J lost 1 base, with 9 bases between them. The CDR3 protein is CASRDSRNTEAFF. CDR3 bases: TGTGCCAGCAGAGACTCCCGGAACACTGAAGCTTTCTTT.